A single sample gave rise to the 22 T cell receptor beta chains below, sequenced in a study of cytomegalovirus exposure and HLA in healthy donors. TCRdb's copy holds only in-frame clones and misses some; the assay was immunoSEQ multiplex PCR. The table includes about 340,000 clones, more than 80% detected once. Sequenced material: PBMCs. Every receptor here comes from a woman under 30 in good health and CMV-seronegative.

The V gene is TRBV10-3, the J gene TRBJ2-5; no reliable D call. This CDR3 has 13 residues. Germline assignment: CDR1 ENHRY and CDR2 SYGVKD. Trimming removed 2 bases from V and 5 bases from J, with 9 bases in between. CDR3: CAISEESSETQYF. In DNA, the CDR3 is TGTGCCATCAGTGAGGAGAGCTCGGAGACCCAGTACTTC.

This sequence joins TRBV4-3 and TRBJ2-7, with 10 bases lining up with TRBD2. V dropped 6 bases and J dropped 3; count of bases not matched to a gene: 5. Germline V gives CDR1 LGHNA, CDR2 YSLEER. The CDR3 is 14 residues long. Written as DNA, the CDR3 is TGCGCCAGCAGTCGGAGCGGGAGGGGCTACGAGCAGTACTTC. It specifies CASSRSGRGYEQYF.

This clone was recorded once. The chain employs TRBV11-3 and TRBJ2-1; TRBD2 matches at 7 bases. This CDR3 is 17 amino acids long. J was trimmed by 5 bases and V by 5 bases; bases with no gene match: 15. Germline CDR1 and CDR2: SGHNT and YENEEA. CDR3 sequence (DNA): TGTGCCAGCAGCCCGAGGGGCTGGGCTAGCGGCCACAATGAGCAGTTCTTC. Translating it yields CASSPRGWASGHNEQFF.

The chain employs TRBV15 and TRBJ1-5, with no clear D. This CDR3 has 12 residues. Trimming removed 0 bases at V and 7 bases at J, with 4 bases between. CDR1 is LNHNV, CDR2 YYDKDF, per germline (reference sequence). CDR3 sequence: CATSRDKQPQHF. The CDR3 region has the DNA TGTGCCACCAGCAGAGATAAACAGCCCCAGCATTTT.

This clone appeared a single time. A read error may produce the germline difference seen at one junction end. The chain combines TRBV7-2 with TRBJ1-4; D remains ambiguous. Germline loops: CDR1 SGHTA, CDR2 FQGNSA. This CDR3 spans 15 amino acids. CDR3 loop: CASSLNGVTYEKLFF. The CDR3 coding sequence is TGTGCCAGCAGCTTGAACGGAGTAACTTATGAAAAACTGTTTTTT.

This clone was observed a handful of times. This chain links TRBV12-5 with TRBJ2-7; 7 bases map to TRBD2. The germline CDR1 and CDR2 sequences are LGHNT and FRNRAP. J was trimmed by 2 bases and V by 2 bases; bases with no gene match: 21. The CDR3 length is 20 residues. CDR3 protein: CASGLLPLGLGSQRTYEQYF. CDR3 nucleotides: TGTGCTAGTGGTTTGTTACCCCTCGGACTAGGTTCGCAGAGAACCTACGAGCAGTACTTC. Based on the CDR3 plus reference TRBV12-5 and TRBJ2-7, the full variable domain is DARVTQTPRHKVTEMGQEVTMRCQPILGHNTVFWYRQTMMQGLELLAYFRNRAPLDDSGMPKDRFSAEMPDATLATLKIQPSEPRDSAVYFCASGLLPLGLGSQRTYEQYFGPGTRLTVT.

The V gene is TRBV6-1, the J gene TRBJ1-3, with D perhaps matching TRBD1 (5 bases). Germline values: CDR1 MNHNS, CDR2 SASEGT. CDR3 length equals 14 residues. Trimming pared 6 bases from V and 0 bases from J, leaving 9 bases between. CDR3 sequence: CASSATVSGNTIYF. The CDR3, as DNA: TGTGCCAGCAGCGCGACAGTCTCTGGAAACACCATATATTTT.

This rearrangement joins TRBV29-1 to TRBJ1-2, with D possibly being TRBD1 (6 bases). CDR3 length equals 15 residues. Germline CDR1 reads SQVTM; CDR2 reads ANQGSEA. V was shortened by 1 base and J by 5 bases, with 17 bases between the two germline ends. The CDR3 DNA follows: TGCAGCGTTGAAGGATCGGCACAGGGCCTATATGGCTACACCTTC. Its translation is CSVEGSAQGLYGYTF.

The chain carries TRBV2 and TRBJ1-2; unclear D gene. The V end was cut by 2 bases, the J end by 4 bases, with 8 bases between. Germline V CDR1 and CDR2: SNHLY, FYNNEI. The CDR3 is 13 amino acids. The DNA of the CDR3 is TGTGCCAGCAGTGAATCGGGTATCTATGGCTACACCTTC. Translating gives CASSESGIYGYTF.

The chain employs TRBV5-1 and TRBJ1-1; possible D gene TRBD1, 6 bases. This CDR3 is 16 amino acids long. V was pared by 3 bases and J by 1 base, with 16 bases between. Per germline, CDR1 SGHRS and CDR2 YFSETQ. In DNA form, the CDR3 reads TGCGCCAGCAGCTGGGGAATGGGCAGGGGGAACACTGAAGCTTTCTTT. Protein product: CASSWGMGRGNTEAFF.

V and J are TRBV4-3 and TRBJ2-1; 9 bases are shared with TRBD2. V shed 1 base, J shed 15 bases, and the junction held 10 bases outside the gene matches. The germline V gene encodes CDR1 LGHNA and CDR2 YSLEER. This CDR3 is 14 amino acids long. CDR3 sequence: CASSQGVAGDLPFF. The CDR3 nucleotides read TGCGCCAGCAGCCAAGGAGTAGCGGGAGATTTGCCGTTCTTC.

This sequence joins TRBV7-3 and TRBJ2-1, with 8 bases fitting TRBD2. CDR1 is SGHTA, CDR2 FQGTGA, per germline. The CDR3 contains 13 residues. V gave up 5 bases and J gave up 9 bases; unmatched junction bases: 6. CDR3 protein: CASSQGLAGEQFF. Here the CDR3 DNA reads TGTGCCAGCAGCCAAGGGCTAGCGGGTGAGCAGTTCTTC.

This sequence joins TRBV20-1 and TRBJ2-3; TRBD1 agrees at 8 bases. The CDR3 is 11 residues long. Germline values: CDR1 DFQATT, CDR2 SNEGSKA (reference sequence). V trimming: 6 bases; J trimming: 11 bases; junction bases outside the gene matches: 7. The CDR3 sequence: CSATGTGMQYF. The DNA of the CDR3 is TGCAGTGCGACCGGGACAGGTATGCAGTATTTT.

This clone has more than one count but fewer than ten. The V and J genes are TRBV19 and TRBJ1-1; D is unresolved. Germline CDR1 reads LNHDA; CDR2 reads SQIVND (reference sequence). The CDR3 has 14 residues. Trimming took 1 base from V and 3 from J, leaving 9 bases between them. This chain's CDR3 is CASSIGTVYTEAFF. The CDR3 DNA reads as TGTGCCAGTAGTATAGGGACTGTGTACACTGAAGCTTTCTTT.

CDR3 protein: CASSLSRVRRGGTEAFF. The CDR3 DNA is TGTGCCAGCAGTTTATCGAGGGTCCGCAGGGGTGGCACTGAAGCTTTCTTT. V and J are TRBV27 and TRBJ1-1; tentatively, D is TRBD1 (6 bases). Germline V gene lookup returns CDR1 MNHEY and CDR2 SMNVEV (reference sequence). V shed 0 bases and J shed 4 bases, with 18 bases lying between them. This CDR3 comprises 17 residues.

The chain uses TRBV2 and TRBJ2-1, with 13 positions matching TRBD2. The CDR3 has 17 amino acids. Unmatched junction bases numbered 7, after V lost 6 bases and J lost 2 bases. Germline CDR1 reads SNHLY; CDR2 reads FYNNEI. CDR3 loop: CASSYWTSGSPYNEQFF. The CDR3 nucleotides read TGTGCCAGCAGCTATTGGACTAGCGGGAGTCCCTACAATGAGCAGTTCTTC. Full variable domain (missing parts from reference TRBV2 and TRBJ2-1): EPEVTQTPSHQVTQMGQEVILRCVPISNHLYFYWYRQILGQKVEFLVSFYNNEISEKSEIFDDQFSVERPDGSNFTLKIRSTKLEDSAMYFCASSYWTSGSPYNEQFFGPGTRLTVL.

J is TRBJ2-7 and V is TRBV12-5; 7 bases map to TRBD1. Germline CDR1 reads LGHNT; CDR2 reads FRNRAP. J gave up 0 bases and V 5 bases, and 4 bases lay outside the gene matches. CDR3 length: 14 residues. CDR3 region: CASGRRDSSYEQYF. DNA of the CDR3: TGTGCTAGTGGTCGCCGGGACAGCTCCTACGAGCAGTACTTC.

The V call is TRBV6-4, the J call TRBJ1-1; 7 bases map to TRBD1. The CDR3 spans 13 residues. Germline values: CDR1 MRHNA, CDR2 SNTAGT. With 4 bases clipped from V and 4 bases from J, the junction kept 3 bases outside the gene matches. CDR3 DNA sequence: TGTGCCAGCAGTGCGACAGGGAGCACTGAAGCTTTCTTT. The encoded protein is CASSATGSTEAFF.

This chain connects TRBV7-2 to TRBJ2-7; 7 bases align to TRBD2. The CDR3 totals 15 residues. Germline V CDR1 and CDR2: SGHTA, FQGNSA. V dropped 5 bases and J dropped 3; count of bases not matched to a gene: 10. CDR3 amino acids: CASSGGGRSHYEQYF. The DNA for the CDR3 is TGTGCCAGCAGCGGGGGGGGTCGCAGCCACTACGAGCAGTACTTC. The full variable domain, with the rest looked up from reference TRBV7-2 and TRBJ2-7, is GAGVSQSPSNKVTEKGKDVELRCDPISGHTALYWYRQSLGQGLEFLIYFQGNSAPDKSGLPSDRFSAERTGGSVSTLTIQRTQQEDSAVYLCASSGGGRSHYEQYFGPGTRLTVT.

This clone was counted a single time. The CDR3 protein is CASSLVSAGGPVLDEQYF. CDR3 DNA sequence: TGTGCCAGCAGCTTAGTATCGGCGGGAGGGCCTGTTTTAGACGAGCAGTACTTC. The chain couples TRBV7-6 to TRBJ2-7, with 9 positions matching TRBD2. Germline values: CDR1 SGHVS, CDR2 FNYEAQ. This CDR3 has 18 residues. J was trimmed by 5 bases and V by 1 base; bases with no gene match: 15.

The V gene is TRBV7-6, the J gene TRBJ2-2; 8 bases are a match to TRBD1. Per the germline V gene, CDR1 is SGHVS and CDR2 is FNYEAQ. V shed 6 bases, J shed 6 bases, and the junction held 3 bases outside the gene matches. The length of the CDR3 is 13 residues. The CDR3 nucleotides are TGTGCCAGCAGAAAGACAGGGGCCGGGGAGCTGTTTTTT. It yields the protein CASRKTGAGELFF.

This clone was counted only a few times. V and J are TRBV5-4 and TRBJ1-3; D may be TRBD1 (5 bases). There are 15 residues in the CDR3. Per the germline V gene, CDR1 is SGHNT and CDR2 is YYREEE (reference sequence). Trimming took 1 base from V and 2 from J, leaving 10 bases between them. Here the CDR3 DNA reads TGTGCCAGCAGCTTGATAGGGGAGGCTGGAAACACCATATATTTT. Protein product: CASSLIGEAGNTIYF.